The present T cell receptor beta chain was sequenced within a study of T cells after yellow fever vaccination. CDR3 length equals 14 residues. V was trimmed by 5 bases and J by 2 bases, leaving 10 bases between them. Study-wide findings and caveats: Re-detected after boosting: most primary clones, about 95% of CD4 and around 86% of CD8.

This clonotype was recorded many times. A 5'RACE template-switching step, the method used to make TCR cDNA, added a universal primer site and UMIs. Via MiXCR, TCRdb re-called the 5' RACE reads, giving one row per CDR3 protein. The profile shows 46,000 or so distinct CDR3 sequences, approximately 6.3% of them singletons. This clonotype originated in a man aged 25 to 40 who received the YFV17D yellow fever vaccine. Here the sequenced sample was PBMCs, either bulk or a sorted T-cell subset (CD4+, CD8+, memory, or dextramer-sorted; not recorded which), taken 45 days after the yellow fever booster vaccination. The chain recombines TRBV12-3 or TRBV12-4 with TRBJ1-5, with D maybe TRBD1 (5 bases). CDR3 in amino acids: CASSPWDRNQPQHF. The DNA of the CDR3 is TGTGCCAGCAGTCCGTGGGACCGCAATCAGCCCCAGCATTTT.